This entry describes one TCR beta chain. Its cognate antigen is unknown. CDR1 is KGHSH and CDR2 is LQKENI in the germline V gene. This CDR3 spans 15 amino acids. V dropped 3 bases and J dropped 3 bases, with 13 bases sitting between them. For TCR beta, libraries came from quantitative 5'-RACE with molecular barcodes. TCRdb ran MiXCR on the 5' RACE reads and lists one entry per CDR3 protein. There are approximately 200,000 distinct CDR3 sequences in the sample; 10% to 15% occur only once, and more than 15% lies in the top ten. The sample belongs to a study of CD8 T cells in ankylosing spondylitis. Regarding the study as a whole: Among TCR beta sequences, a motif of under ten highly homologous variants appeared characteristic of ankylosing spondylitis blood.

This TCR was sampled from a male donor with ankylosing spondylitis or in good health (not recorded which). Material: blood, either unsorted or a sorted T cell fraction (not recorded which). J is TRBJ2-3 and V is TRBV18; maybe TRBD2 (7 bases). This CDR3 reads CASSPTRGATDTQYF. The CDR3 DNA is TGTGCCAGCTCACCGACTCGGGGGGCTACAGATACGCAGTATTTT. The full variable domain, completed using reference TRBV18 and TRBJ2-3, is NAGVMQNPRHLVRRRGQEARLRCSPMKGHSHVYWYRQLPEEGLKFMVYLQKENIIDESGMPKERFSAEFPKEGPSILRIQQVVRGDSAAYFCASSPTRGATDTQYFGPGTRLTVL.